These T cell receptor beta chains were read from a single sample in a study of CD8+CD57+ T cells in acquired aplastic anemia. TCRdb re-called the reads through MiXCR, storing one row per CDR3 protein. This table holds about 40,000 distinct CDR3 sequences, roughly three fifths found once. The sample was sorted CD4+, CD8+, or CD8+CD57+ T cells (not recorded which) from PBMCs. These receptors all stem from a human donor with aplastic anemia. Both conserved end residues are part of each CDR3. The order of the fields is clone size, J gene, D gene, V gene, CDR3 protein, CDR3 DNA. A D gene is named only where the DNA matches it firmly. Rows give clone size only sometimes, using once, few, many, or a class for an expanded clone.

clone_size: -; j_call: TRBJ2-3; d_call: -; v_call: TRBV19; cdr3_aa: CASSIVPDTQYF; cdr3_nt: TGTGCCAGTAGTATAGTGCCGGATACGCAGTATTTT
clone_size: -; j_call: TRBJ2-1; d_call: -; v_call: TRBV2; cdr3_aa: CASSLGNEQFF; cdr3_nt: TGTGCCAGCAGTTTAGGGAATGAGCAGTTCTTC
clone_size: many; j_call: TRBJ2-1; d_call: -; v_call: TRBV2; cdr3_aa: CASRTPADAEQFF; cdr3_nt: TGTGCCAGCAGAACACCTGCCGACGCTGAGCAGTTCTTC
clone_size: once; j_call: TRBJ2-5; d_call: TRBD2; v_call: TRBV20-1; cdr3_aa: CSARRTSQETQYF; cdr3_nt: TGCAGTGCTAGACGGACTAGTCAAGAGACCCAGTACTTC
clone_size: -; j_call: TRBJ1-1; d_call: TRBD1; v_call: TRBV20-1; cdr3_aa: CSATAGTGNTEAFF; cdr3_nt: TGCAGTGCTACCGCGGGGACAGGGAACACTGAAGCTTTCTTT
clone_size: -; j_call: TRBJ2-7; d_call: -; v_call: TRBV10-3; cdr3_aa: CASSDLRDYEQYF; cdr3_nt: TGTGCCAGCAGTGACCTTAGGGACTACGAGCAGTACTTC
clone_size: few; j_call: TRBJ2-3; d_call: TRBD2; v_call: TRBV6-2/TRBV6-3; cdr3_aa: CASSYSVSGGPDTQYF; cdr3_nt: TGTGCCAGCAGTTACTCTGTTAGCGGGGGCCCAGATACGCAGTATTTT
clone_size: many; j_call: TRBJ2-7; d_call: TRBD2; v_call: TRBV6-5; cdr3_aa: CASSYGTSFGEQYF; cdr3_nt: TGTGCCAGCAGTTACGGGACTAGCTTCGGCGAGCAGTACTTC
clone_size: -; j_call: TRBJ2-5; d_call: -; v_call: TRBV15; cdr3_aa: CATSSQSGGLGETQYF; cdr3_nt: TGTGCCACCAGCAGCCAATCGGGGGGCCTGGGTGAGACCCAGTACTTC
clone_size: -; j_call: TRBJ2-3; d_call: TRBD1; v_call: TRBV15; cdr3_aa: CATSDRQGGDTQYF; cdr3_nt: TGTGCCACCAGCGATCGACAGGGTGGGGATACGCAGTATTTT
clone_size: many; j_call: TRBJ2-5; d_call: TRBD1; v_call: TRBV9; cdr3_aa: CASSARTGGPETQYF; cdr3_nt: TGTGCCAGCAGCGCAAGGACAGGGGGCCCGGAGACCCAGTACTTC
clone_size: -; j_call: TRBJ2-1; d_call: TRBD2; v_call: TRBV3-1; cdr3_aa: CASSHAGTSGSYNEQFF; cdr3_nt: TGTGCCAGCAGCCATGCCGGGACTAGCGGGAGCTACAATGAGCAGTTCTTC
clone_size: -; j_call: TRBJ2-7; d_call: -; v_call: TRBV5-6; cdr3_aa: CASSLASAEQYF; cdr3_nt: TGTGCCAGCAGCTTGGCTAGCGCCGAGCAGTACTTC
clone_size: -; j_call: TRBJ1-6; d_call: -; v_call: TRBV25-1; cdr3_aa: CASRGDGARGSPLHF; cdr3_nt: TGTGCCAGTAGAGGTGATGGGGCGCGGGGGTCACCCCTCCACTTT
clone_size: once; j_call: TRBJ2-7; d_call: -; v_call: TRBV19; cdr3_aa: CASSINGYEQYF; cdr3_nt: TGTGCCAGTAGTATTAACGGCTACGAGCAGTACTTC
clone_size: many; j_call: TRBJ1-2; d_call: -; v_call: TRBV20-1; cdr3_aa: CSAPPWRGEDGYTF; cdr3_nt: TGCAGTGCTCCGCCTTGGAGGGGGGAGGATGGCTACACCTTC
clone_size: many; j_call: TRBJ2-5; d_call: TRBD1; v_call: TRBV15; cdr3_aa: CATSRVDRGFRETQYF; cdr3_nt: TGTGCCACCAGCAGAGTAGACAGGGGATTTAGGGAGACCCAGTACTTC
clone_size: -; j_call: TRBJ1-1; d_call: -; v_call: TRBV10-2; cdr3_aa: CASSEGGGETEAFF; cdr3_nt: TGCGCCAGCAGTGAAGGGGGAGGAGAGACTGAAGCTTTCTTT
clone_size: -; j_call: TRBJ1-2; d_call: TRBD1; v_call: TRBV25-1; cdr3_aa: CASSDGGQGAQGYTF; cdr3_nt: TGTGCCAGCAGTGATGGGGGACAGGGGGCGCAAGGCTACACCTTC
clone_size: -; j_call: TRBJ2-7; d_call: -; v_call: TRBV15; cdr3_aa: CATSRDRSLGGEQYF; cdr3_nt: TGTGCCACCAGCAGAGATCGCTCACTAGGGGGGGAGCAGTACTTC
clone_size: -; j_call: TRBJ1-6; d_call: TRBD1; v_call: TRBV20-1; cdr3_aa: CSARDNRGRSSPLHF; cdr3_nt: TGCAGTGCTAGGGATAACAGGGGGCGAAGTTCACCCCTCCACTTT
clone_size: -; j_call: TRBJ1-5; d_call: -; v_call: TRBV19; cdr3_aa: CASSFKRQVNQPQHF; cdr3_nt: TGTGCCAGTAGCTTTAAAAGACAGGTCAATCAGCCCCAGCATTTT
clone_size: -; j_call: TRBJ1-4; d_call: TRBD1; v_call: TRBV25-1; cdr3_aa: CASSGAKTGANEKLFF; cdr3_nt: TGTGCCAGCAGTGGAGCTAAGACAGGGGCGAATGAAAAACTGTTTTTT
clone_size: -; j_call: TRBJ2-7; d_call: TRBD2; v_call: TRBV3-1; cdr3_aa: CASSTGTSGGFRSYEQYF; cdr3_nt: TGTGCCAGCAGCACCGGGACTAGCGGGGGGTTTCGCTCCTACGAGCAGTACTTC
clone_size: once; j_call: TRBJ2-3; d_call: -; v_call: TRBV20-1; cdr3_aa: CVAEGGGNTQYF; cdr3_nt: TGCGTGGCGGAGGGTGGGGGTAATACGCAGTATTTT
clone_size: -; j_call: TRBJ1-2; d_call: -; v_call: TRBV7-1; cdr3_aa: CASSSPGQFDEQYFGPGYTF; cdr3_nt: -
clone_size: -; j_call: TRBJ2-5; d_call: -; v_call: TRBV7-6; cdr3_aa: CASSPPLETQYF; cdr3_nt: TGTGCCAGCAGCCCCCCCCTGGAGACCCAGTACTTC
clone_size: many; j_call: TRBJ2-1; d_call: TRBD1; v_call: TRBV20-1; cdr3_aa: CSATTGGEYNEQFF; cdr3_nt: TGCAGTGCTACAACAGGGGGCGAGTACAATGAGCAGTTCTTC
clone_size: -; j_call: TRBJ1-2; d_call: -; v_call: TRBV24-1; cdr3_aa: CATSDTTGTPGYTF; cdr3_nt: TGTGCCACCAGTGATACTACAGGGACCCCTGGCTACACCTTC
clone_size: -; j_call: TRBJ2-3; d_call: -; v_call: TRBV29-1; cdr3_aa: CSVEDPRRGGQYF; cdr3_nt: TGCAGCGTTGAAGATCCGCGACGGGGAGGGCAGTATTTT
clone_size: -; j_call: TRBJ2-6; d_call: -; v_call: TRBV7-8; cdr3_aa: CASSRLRGANVLTF; cdr3_nt: TGTGCCAGCAGCCGACTTCGAGGGGCCAACGTCCTGACTTTC
clone_size: -; j_call: TRBJ1-1; d_call: -; v_call: TRBV11-1; cdr3_aa: CASSFGNMNTEAFF; cdr3_nt: TGTGCCAGCAGCTTCGGGAACATGAACACTGAAGCTTTCTTT
clone_size: -; j_call: TRBJ2-5; d_call: -; v_call: TRBV12-3/TRBV12-4; cdr3_aa: CASRIQGRETQYF; cdr3_nt: TGTGCCAGCAGGATACAGGGTCGGGAGACCCAGTACTTC
clone_size: -; j_call: TRBJ2-7; d_call: TRBD1; v_call: TRBV25-1; cdr3_aa: CASSGDSSYEQYF; cdr3_nt: TGTGCCAGCAGTGGGGACAGCTCCTACGAGCAGTACTTC
clone_size: few; j_call: TRBJ1-2; d_call: TRBD1; v_call: TRBV5-1; cdr3_aa: CASSVGTVSNYGYTF; cdr3_nt: TGCGCCAGCAGCGTAGGGACAGTCTCTAACTATGGCTACACCTTC
clone_size: once; j_call: TRBJ1-2; d_call: -; v_call: TRBV15; cdr3_aa: CATSRDRGGHYGYTF; cdr3_nt: TGTGCCACCAGCAGAGATCGCGGGGGGCACTATGGCTACACCTTC
clone_size: few; j_call: TRBJ1-1; d_call: -; v_call: TRBV15; cdr3_aa: CATSRGVAANTEAFF; cdr3_nt: TGTGCCACCAGCAGAGGGGTGGCGGCGAACACTGAAGCTTTCTTT
clone_size: -; j_call: TRBJ1-6; d_call: TRBD1; v_call: TRBV7-6; cdr3_aa: CASSTGQAWNSPLHF; cdr3_nt: TGTGCCAGCAGCACAGGACAGGCCTGGAATTCACCCCTCCACTTT
clone_size: -; j_call: TRBJ2-7; d_call: -; v_call: TRBV12-3/TRBV12-4; cdr3_aa: CASSLVGQGGEEQYF; cdr3_nt: TGTGCCAGCAGTTTAGTCGGGCAGGGGGGGGAAGAGCAGTACTTC
clone_size: -; j_call: TRBJ1-1; d_call: TRBD1; v_call: TRBV2; cdr3_aa: CASSGGQGDTEAFF; cdr3_nt: TGTGCCAGCAGTGGCGGACAGGGAGACACTGAAGCTTTCTTT
clone_size: many; j_call: TRBJ1-6; d_call: -; v_call: TRBV6-1; cdr3_aa: CASSESQATYNSPLHF; cdr3_nt: TGTGCCAGCAGTGAGAGCCAGGCCACATATAATTCACCCCTCCACTTT
clone_size: few; j_call: TRBJ2-1; d_call: TRBD1; v_call: TRBV13; cdr3_aa: CASSPWRGQGNNEQFF; cdr3_nt: TGTGCCAGCAGCCCCTGGCGGGGACAGGGGAATAATGAGCAGTTCTTC
clone_size: -; j_call: TRBJ1-2; d_call: TRBD1; v_call: TRBV25-1; cdr3_aa: CASSEYALGTGSYGYTF; cdr3_nt: TGTGCCAGCAGTGAATACGCACTTGGGACAGGGAGCTATGGCTACACCTTC
clone_size: -; j_call: TRBJ2-7; d_call: TRBD2; v_call: TRBV7-9; cdr3_aa: CASSSSGGYEQYF; cdr3_nt: TGTGCCAGCAGCTCTAGCGGGGGCTACGAGCAGTACTTC
clone_size: -; j_call: TRBJ2-7; d_call: -; v_call: TRBV6-1; cdr3_aa: CASSGGDRAGYEQYF; cdr3_nt: TGTGCCAGCAGCGGGGGGGACAGGGCCGGCTACGAGCAGTACTTC
clone_size: -; j_call: TRBJ2-1; d_call: -; v_call: TRBV25-1; cdr3_aa: CASSAAGTLTNTEAFF; cdr3_nt: TGTGCCAGCAGTGCGGCCGGGACACTCACTAACACTGAAGCTTTCTTC
clone_size: -; j_call: TRBJ2-7; d_call: TRBD2; v_call: TRBV20-1; cdr3_aa: CSARAGPGGYEQYF; cdr3_nt: TGCAGTGCTAGAGCAGGACCGGGGGGGTACGAGCAGTACTTC
clone_size: -; j_call: TRBJ1-5; d_call: TRBD1; v_call: TRBV10-3; cdr3_aa: CAISTGTGVQPQHF; cdr3_nt: TGTGCCATCAGTACCGGGACAGGGGTTCAGCCCCAGCATTTT
clone_size: many; j_call: TRBJ2-7; d_call: -; v_call: TRBV20-1; cdr3_aa: CSARGVGQAAYEQYF; cdr3_nt: TGCAGTGCTAGGGGTGTGGGGCAGGCGGCCTACGAGCAGTACTTC
clone_size: -; j_call: TRBJ1-4; d_call: -; v_call: TRBV2; cdr3_aa: CASSETGVGNEKLFF; cdr3_nt: TGTGCCAGCAGTGAGACGGGAGTGGGGAATGAAAAACTGTTTTTT
clone_size: -; j_call: TRBJ2-3; d_call: -; v_call: TRBV4-2; cdr3_aa: CASSQTLAPSTDTQYF; cdr3_nt: TGTGCCAGCAGCCAAACACTAGCTCCCAGCACAGATACGCAGTATTTT